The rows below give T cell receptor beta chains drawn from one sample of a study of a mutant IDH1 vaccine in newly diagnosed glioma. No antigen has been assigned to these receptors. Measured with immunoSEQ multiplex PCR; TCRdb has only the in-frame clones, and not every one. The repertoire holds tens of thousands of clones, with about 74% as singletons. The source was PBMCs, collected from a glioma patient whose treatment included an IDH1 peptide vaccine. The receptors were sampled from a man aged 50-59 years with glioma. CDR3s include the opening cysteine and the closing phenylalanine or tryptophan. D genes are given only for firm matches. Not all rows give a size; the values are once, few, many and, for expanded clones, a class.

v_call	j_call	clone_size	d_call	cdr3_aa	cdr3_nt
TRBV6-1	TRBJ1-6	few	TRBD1	CASSEFLGTGYSPLHF	TGTGCCAGCAGTGAATTTTTAGGGACAGGGTATTCACCCCTCCACTTT
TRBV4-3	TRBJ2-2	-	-	CASSQDRTANTGELFF	TGCGCCAGCAGCCAAGATCGAACAGCGAACACCGGGGAGCTGTTTTTT
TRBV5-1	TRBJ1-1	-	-	CASSSVGNTEAFF	TGCGCCAGCAGCTCTGTGGGGAACACTGAAGCTTTCTTT
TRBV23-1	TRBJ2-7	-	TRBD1	CASSHSGPASGQGSHEQYF	TGCGCCAGCAGTCATTCGGGACCCGCTTCGGGACAGGGGAGCCACGAGCAGTACTTC
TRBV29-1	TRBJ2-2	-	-	CSVSIHGNTGELFF	TGCAGCGTTTCCATCCACGGGAACACCGGGGAGCTGTTTTTT
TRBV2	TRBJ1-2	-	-	CASTFSGGLYGYTF	TGTGCCAGCACTTTCTCGGGGGGGCTCTATGGCTACACCTTC
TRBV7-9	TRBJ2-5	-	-	CASSPRGGPRETQYF	TGTGCCAGCAGCCCCCGCGGGGGCCCCCGGGAGACCCAGTACTTC
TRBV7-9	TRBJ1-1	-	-	CASSLVPGNTEAFF	TGTGCCAGCAGCTTAGTGCCAGGAAACACTGAAGCTTTCTTT
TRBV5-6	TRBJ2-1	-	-	CASSLNRVSSYNEQFF	TGTGCCAGCAGCCTTAACAGGGTTAGCTCCTACAATGAGCAGTTCTTC
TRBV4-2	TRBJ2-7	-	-	CASSQVGYEQYF	TGTGCCAGCAGCCAAGTGGGGTACGAGCAGTACTTC
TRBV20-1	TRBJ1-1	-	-	CSVGQNTEAFF	TGCAGTGTAGGACAGAACACTGAAGCTTTCTTT
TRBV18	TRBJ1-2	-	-	CASSPDMADGYTF	TGTGCCAGCTCACCCGATATGGCGGATGGCTACACCTTC
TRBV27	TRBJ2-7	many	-	CASSLGAGYEQYF	TGTGCCAGCAGTTTAGGGGCAGGCTACGAGCAGTACTTC
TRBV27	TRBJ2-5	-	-	CASSFGQQETQYF	TGTGCCAGCAGTTTCGGACAGCAAGAGACCCAGTACTTC
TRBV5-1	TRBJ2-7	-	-	CASSLRAEPYEQYF	TGCGCCAGCAGCTTGAGGGCTGAACCCTACGAGCAGTACTTC
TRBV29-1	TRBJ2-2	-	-	CSVVSGTGELFF	TGCAGCGTGGTTTCAGGAACCGGGGAGCTGTTTTTT
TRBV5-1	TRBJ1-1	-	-	CASSFNKNTEAFF	TGCGCCAGCAGCTTTAACAAGAACACTGAAGCTTTCTTT
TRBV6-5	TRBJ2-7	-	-	CASSYSTRVHEQYF	TGTGCCAGCAGTTACTCCACAAGAGTCCACGAGCAGTACTTC
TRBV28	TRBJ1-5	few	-	CASSFGSGGNQPQHF	TGTGCCAGCAGTTTCGGTTCTGGGGGCAATCAGCCCCAGCATTTT
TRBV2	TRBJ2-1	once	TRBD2	CASHRAPAGGRNEQFF	TGTGCCAGCCACCGGGCCCCAGCGGGGGGCCGCAATGAGCAGTTCTTC
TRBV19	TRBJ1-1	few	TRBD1	CASRIQGTNTEAFF	TGTGCCAGTAGAATACAGGGGACGAACACTGAAGCTTTCTTT
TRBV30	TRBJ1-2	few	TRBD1	CAWTIGGGGGNYGYTF	TGTGCCTGGACCATAGGGGGCGGTGGGGGGAACTATGGCTACACCTTC
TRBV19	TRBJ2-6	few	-	CASQGGAGANVLTF	TGTGCCAGCCAAGGGGGGGCTGGGGCCAACGTCCTGACTTTC
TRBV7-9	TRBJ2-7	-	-	CASSPPSAERNPYEQYF	TGTGCCAGCAGCCCCCCCTCCGCGGAGAGGAATCCCTACGAGCAGTACTTC
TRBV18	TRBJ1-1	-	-	CASSPQERGEAFF	TGTGCCAGCTCACCGCAGGAGAGGGGTGAAGCTTTCTTT
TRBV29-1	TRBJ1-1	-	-	CSAQGHRMNTEAFF	TGCAGCGCCCAAGGCCACAGAATGAACACTGAAGCTTTCTTT
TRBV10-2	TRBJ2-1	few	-	CASTWTASSYNEQFF	TGCGCCAGCACCTGGACAGCGTCCTCCTACAATGAGCAGTTCTTC
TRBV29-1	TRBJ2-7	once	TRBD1	CSVGQGDYEQYF	TGCAGCGTTGGGCAGGGGGACTACGAGCAGTACTTC
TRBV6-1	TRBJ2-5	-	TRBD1	CASSDPARGNQETQYF	TGTGCCAGCAGTGACCCGGCCAGGGGGAATCAAGAGACCCAGTACTTC
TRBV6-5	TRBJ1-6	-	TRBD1	CASSFAGQGNSPLHF	TGTGCCAGCAGTTTCGCGGGACAGGGAAATTCACCCCTCCACTTT
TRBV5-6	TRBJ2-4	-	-	CASSSLVGGTKNIQYF	TGTGCCAGCAGCTCCTTGGTTGGGGGGACCAAAAACATTCAGTACTTC
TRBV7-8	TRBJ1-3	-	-	CASRERNSGNTIYF	TGTGCCAGCAGGGAGAGGAACTCTGGAAACACCATATATTTT
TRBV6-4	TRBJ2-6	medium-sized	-	CASSEGAGANVLTF	TGTGCCAGCAGTGAGGGGGCTGGGGCCAACGTCCTGACTTTC
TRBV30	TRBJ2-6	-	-	CAFPSSGANVLTF	TGTGCCTTCCCCTCCTCTGGGGCCAACGTCCTGACTTTC
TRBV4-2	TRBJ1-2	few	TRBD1	CASSQADRGNYGYTF	TGTGCCAGCAGCCAGGCCGACAGGGGTAACTATGGCTACACCTTC
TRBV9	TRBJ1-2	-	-	CASRQGDYGYTF	TGTGCCAGCAGACAGGGTGACTATGGCTACACCTTC